This T cell receptor (beta chain) was retrieved from a study of OX40 agonist ivuxolimab in advanced cancers. Study at large: Given to patients was ivuxolimab, an agonistic anti-OX40 (CD134) antibody. The dose-escalation cohort was around 83% male, with a mean age of approximately 61 years, ranging roughly 23 to 79. Findings and caveats of the study: A proportion of nonresponders additionally exhibited low normalized T-cell clonal expansion.

With respect to this clone: Its antigen is not known.

Autoimmune disease history or systemic immunosuppression led to patient exclusion. Method: immunoSEQ multiplex PCR; TCRdb's copy keeps in-frame clones and lacks some. The sample records about 67,000 clones, roughly nine tenths being singletons. The sequencing here drew on CD4+ or CD8+ T cells sorted from blood, taken in a trial of the OX40 agonist ivuxolimab. The sequence was obtained from an adult with an advanced solid tumor such as melanoma, head and neck, liver or kidney cancer.

CDR3 DNA sequence: TGCGCCAGCAGTCAGAGTAAGGATCGGGACGGTGAGCACGAGCAGTACTTC. Protein product: CASSQSKDRDGEHEQYF. The chain carries TRBV23-1 and TRBJ2-7; D is tentatively TRBD1 or TRBD2 (5 bases each). TRBV23-1 has ORF status, its function being uncertain. The CDR3 has 17 amino acids. V lost 3 bases and J lost 5, with 23 bases in between.